Below are 3 T cell receptor beta chains sequenced from a single sample in a study of T cell responses to AZD1222 COVID-19 vaccine. TCRdb's table, derived via immunoSEQ multiplex PCR, lists solely in-frame clones and lacks some. The repertoire holds around 150,000 clones, with about 93% as singletons. The sample consisted of peripheral blood, taken 28 days after the second AZD1222 dose. The receptors were gathered from an adult who received the AZD1222 COVID-19 vaccine.

V is TRBV7-8 and J is TRBJ1-3, with D possibly TRBD1 on 6 matching bases. V dropped 3 bases and J dropped 0 bases, with 21 bases sitting between them. This CDR3 spans 19 amino acids. Germline values: CDR1 SGHVS, CDR2 FQNEAQ. CDR3: CASSLVVLDRKSSGNTIYF. The DNA for the CDR3 is TGTGCCAGCAGCTTGGTGGTCCTAGACAGGAAAAGCTCTGGAAACACCATATATTTT.

The chain recombines TRBV5-1 with TRBJ2-5, with D possibly TRBD2 on 5 matching bases. The germline V and J ends were trimmed by 3 bases and 2 bases, with 11 bases remaining between them. Germline CDR1 is SGHRS and CDR2 is YFSETQ. This CDR3 region has 14 residues. CDR3 amino acids: CASSSAGAQETQYF. In DNA form, the CDR3 reads TGCGCCAGCAGCTCGGCGGGTGCGCAAGAGACCCAGTACTTC.

V and J are TRBV5-4 and TRBJ2-2, with unresolved D. V was trimmed by 2 bases and J by 7 bases, leaving 9 bases between them. Germline CDR1 and CDR2: SGHNT and YYREEE (reference sequence). The CDR3 loop spans 13 amino acids. CDR3 sequence (DNA): TGTGCCAGCAGCTTTGATATTGGCGGGGAGCTGTTTTTT. Its protein is CASSFDIGGELFF.